The count of the clone carrying this T cell receptor (beta chain) is one. This table comes from immunoSEQ multiplex PCR, and its TCRdb copy is limited to in-frame clones, with some not included. Of about 110,000 clones in the sample, 70% to 90% were seen once. The CDR3 spans 13 residues. With 2 bases removed from V and 4 bases from J, the gap between germline ends came to 8 bases. From germline, CDR1 is LNHDA and CDR2 SQIVND (reference sequence). The data belong to a study of control samples from healthy donors and cancer patients. The receptor's source is a woman aged 55-69 years with lung cancer. Sequencing was carried out using PBMCs. This chain joins TRBV19 and TRBJ2-5; no clear D. CDR3 nucleotide sequence: TGTGCCAGTAGTATAAGATGGGGAGAGACCCAGTACTTC. As protein: CASSIRWGETQYF.